In this sample, the clone carrying this T cell receptor (beta chain) turned up once. Its antigen is as yet unknown. The data derive from a study of T cell repertoires in cytomegalovirus infection. About the study: Based on public TCR beta signatures, there were indications of CMV infection and of a matching HLA type. Study conclusions and caveats: Public TCR beta family frequency separated CMV-and-HLA carriers, including in an independent cohort.

TCRdb fed the reads into MiXCR, producing one record per CDR3 protein. The sample consists of around 100,000 distinct CDR3 sequences, more than 20% of them appearing once. The V gene lost 3 bases and the J gene lost 0 bases, with 18 bases spanning the gap. The length of the CDR3 is 19 residues. This rearrangement joins TRBV12-3 or TRBV12-4 to TRBJ2-6, with D possibly called TRBD1 or TRBD2 (5 bases each). The clonotype comes from a human donor in good health (CMV status not recorded). Some clones in this sample may be carry-over from other donors' samples. Input material: CD8+ T cells from PBMCs. This CDR3 is CASSFVGTHSYSGANVLTF. CDR3 DNA: TGTGCCAGCAGTTTTGTGGGGACCCACAGTTACTCTGGGGCCAACGTCCTGACTTTC.